This T cell receptor (beta chain) was captured in a study of T cell responses to AZD1222 COVID-19 vaccine (dated by TCRdb to the early 2020s). In the study overall: A total of just over 230 trial participants underwent TCR sequencing, of whom about 200 had received two doses of AZD1222 and around 25 had received two doses of the MenACWY control vaccine. Enrollment into the trials was organized by age into subgroups of 18-55, 56-69 and 70-plus years, and those subgroups contained around 150, 28 and 57 TCR-sequenced participants, respectively. What the authors observed across the whole study: Spike-specific TCR breadth and depth rose significantly after two AZD1222 doses compared with day 0 and with MenACWY recipients. Vaccine-associated CD4 TCRs spanned the whole spike protein, with dominant responses in regions 160-218 and 743-854. Because no day 14 peak-response samples were available, repertoires were characterized only after the peak T cell response. Nearly half of unique spike-specific TCRs reportedly recognized epitopes outside regions mutated in the B.1.351 and B.1.1.7 variants. Participants were mostly white British and included more females than males, and it was suggested by the authors that clonal diversity may have been underestimated. In the small 56-69-year group, the increase in depth fell short of significance, most likely because of low power. Only five or six AZD1222 recipients were SARS-CoV-2 seropositive at baseline, limiting conclusions about previously exposed vaccinees.

The meaning of the sample's time point label: baseline before first vaccination. Per the publication, the treatment or condition label means: meningococcal conjugate vaccine given as trial control. The vaccinee samples were drawn from two UK trials, COV001 and COV002, one of which was a single-blind randomized controlled phase 2/3 trial testing AZD1222 (ChAdOx1 nCoV-19) in healthy adults. For TCRbeta chain sequencing, PBMC samples from trial participants were taken at day 0 and at day 28 after the second dose. About this clone itself: Its target antigen remains unknown. No base quality information exists; no much larger clone differs at one position.

The CDR3 regions of human TCRbeta chains were analyzed by immunosequencing. The published analysis was carried out like this. TCRs in the repertoires were compared against a reference library of SARS-CoV-2-specific TCRs that had been generated with the MIRA antigen-specificity platform. Breadth was defined as the fraction of unique TCRs that were SARS-CoV-2-associated. Depth was defined as the fraction of total T cells that were SARS-CoV-2-associated. Each spike-specific TCR was assigned to its reactive spike region and to a CD4 or CD8 class using the MIRA data. Log10-transformed breadth and depth values were compared by one-way ANOVA with Sidak's multiple comparisons tests. In TCRdb, the immuneACCESS table is reduced to in-frame sequences with V and J assigned. These tables do not hold every clone; where another copy was compared, an unresolved V gene accounts for under half, and the others remain unexplained. The V and J calls and clone size are taken from that table; D and trimming were inferred from the DNA. The sample data list some 170,000 clones, and roughly nine tenths of these were observed just once. The top ten clonotypes cover 4.4% of the sample.

Per the germline V gene, MNHEY is the CDR1 and SVGAGI is the CDR2. The CDR3 measures 13 amino acids from cysteine to phenylalanine. Only the CDR3 DNA stays, 39 bases, in frame from base 1. Trimming costs V 8 bases and J 3 bases, and their ends lie 12 bases apart. The TCR originated in an adult in good health. The chain uses TRBV6-5 and TRBJ2-3; confidence is insufficient to name the D gene. The starting material was peripheral blood, obtained on day 0 of MenACWY control vaccination. The nucleotide sequence reads as follows: TGTGCCAGCTCCACGGATTGGACAGATACGCAGTATTTT. Its translation is CASSTDWTDTQYF.